The 15 T cell receptor beta chains listed next were all sequenced from one sample in a study of T cell repertoires in cytomegalovirus infection. Each CDR3 protein is one row after TCRdb ran MiXCR on the reads. Of about 310,000 distinct CDR3 sequences in the sample, around 10% are singletons; the top ten hold 2% to 3%. Sequenced sample: PBMCs. All receptors derive from a human donor in good health (CMV status not recorded). Some clones in this sample may be carry-over from other donors' samples.

V usage is TRBV29-1 and J usage is TRBJ2-6; possibly TRBD1 for D (5 bases). Per germline, CDR1 SQVTM and CDR2 ANQGSEA. Trimming pared 3 bases from V and 3 bases from J, leaving 12 bases between. This CDR3 is built from 15 residues. Here the CDR3 reads CSVDRTMDGANVLTF. The CDR3 DNA follows: TGCAGCGTTGACCGGACAATGGATGGGGCCAACGTCCTGACTTTC.

The J gene is TRBJ2-5, the V gene TRBV6-5; 9 bases align to TRBD1. With V trimmed by 2 bases and J by 4 bases, 17 bases remained unmatched. CDR1 and CDR2 (germline): MNHEY, SVGAGI. The CDR3 spans 19 residues. The CDR3 reads CASSYTGGSKWGFGETQYF. CDR3 DNA: TGTGCCAGCAGTTACACAGGGGGCAGTAAGTGGGGGTTCGGAGAGACCCAGTACTTC.

This clonotype was picked up many times. The chain couples TRBV15 to TRBJ1-5; possibly TRBD1 for D (6 bases). Trimming pared 2 bases from V and 0 bases from J, leaving 8 bases between. The CDR3 has 15 residues. Germline loops: CDR1 LNHNV, CDR2 YYDKDF (reference sequence). CDR3 loop: CATSRQGYSNQPQHF. The DNA of the CDR3 is TGTGCCACCAGCAGACAGGGGTATAGCAATCAGCCCCAGCATTTT.

The chain recombines TRBV25-1 with TRBJ1-2; D unclear. The CDR3 extends over 13 amino acids. Germline V gene lookup returns CDR1 MGHDK and CDR2 SYGVNS. Trimming shortened V by 2 bases and J by 8 bases, and 12 bases separated the two germline ends. The CDR3 reads CASSEPWFRGYTF. The CDR3 nucleotides are TGTGCCAGCAGTGAACCGTGGTTTCGGGGCTACACCTTC.

This chain connects TRBV7-9 to TRBJ1-2, with a tentative D call TRBD1 (6 bases). The CDR3 is 13 amino acids. Trimming pared 5 bases from V and 4 bases from J, leaving 11 bases between. Germline loops: CDR1 SEHNR, CDR2 FQNEAQ (reference sequence). The CDR3 protein is CASSPDRRYGYTF. CDR3 nucleotides: TGTGCCAGCAGCCCGGACAGACGCTATGGCTACACCTTC.

This clonotype was found many times. This chain uses TRBV7-3 with TRBJ2-1; tentative D call: TRBD2 (7 bases). The germline CDR1 and CDR2 sequences are SGHTA and FQGTGA. Trimming pared 1 base from V and 9 bases from J, leaving 13 bases between. CDR3 size: 14 residues. The CDR3 nucleotides are TGTGCCAGCAGCTTAATGGGGGGGGCTGGTGAGCAGTTCTTC. This translates into CASSLMGGAGEQFF.

J is TRBJ2-5 and V is TRBV10-3, with 8 bases identical to TRBD1. With V trimmed by 4 bases and J by 1 base, 5 bases remained unmatched. The germline V gene encodes CDR1 ENHRY and CDR2 SYGVKD. This CDR3 comprises 15 residues. CDR3 sequence reads: CAISGGTGLQETQYF. The CDR3 bases are TGTGCCATCAGTGGGGGGACAGGACTCCAAGAGACCCAGTACTTC.

There are many counts of this clonotype. CDR3 in amino acids: CASASGRPNSPLHF. The CDR3 nucleotides are TGTGCCAGCGCCTCGGGACGACCCAATTCACCCCTCCACTTT. The V gene is TRBV6-2 or TRBV6-3, the J gene TRBJ1-6; tentative D call: TRBD1 (5 bases). V lost 8 bases and J 7 bases, leaving 15 bases between the germline ends. Germline assignment: CDR1 MNHEY and CDR2 SVGEGT. The CDR3 length is 14 residues.

This clonotype was recorded many times. The chain recombines TRBV20-1 with TRBJ1-1; 7 nucleotides line up with TRBD1. The trim removed 1 base at V and 1 base at J, leaving 12 bases unmatched. Germline CDR1 and CDR2: DFQATT and SNEGSKA (reference sequence). This CDR3 comprises 17 residues. Here the CDR3 DNA reads TGCAGTGCTAGAGCGGAGGGGGCGCGTACAGGGAACACTGAAGCTTTCTTT. Residues: CSARAEGARTGNTEAFF.

This clonotype was counted ten times or more. V and J are TRBV7-6 and TRBJ1-4; a possible D gene is TRBD1 (5 bases). The CDR3 has 15 residues. V lost 5 bases to trimming and J lost 1 base, with 11 bases between them. Germline V gene sequence: CDR1 SGHVS, CDR2 FNYEAQ. The CDR3 reads CASSLPGGTNEKLFF. The DNA of the CDR3 is TGTGCCAGCAGCCTACCGGGGGGAACTAATGAAAAACTGTTTTTT.

About this clonotype: A much larger clone lies a single base off, so this may be a read error. This sequence joins TRBV25-1 and TRBJ1-4; no clear D gene. This CDR3 is built from 13 residues. The germline gives CDR1 MGHDK, CDR2 SYGVNS. The CDR3 nucleotides are TGTGCCAGCAGTGAATTTTTTAACGAAAGACTGTTTTTT. It encodes CASSEFFNERLFF.

This clonotype has ten or more counts. This chain connects TRBV2 to TRBJ2-7; D possibly matches TRBD1 or TRBD2 (6 bases each). This CDR3 is built from 14 residues. CDR1 and CDR2 (germline): SNHLY, FYNNEI. The ends were cut back, 3 bases at V and 2 bases at J, with 11 bases in the middle. The CDR3 reads CASSDTGAPYEQYF. In nucleotides, the CDR3 is TGTGCCAGCAGTGATACGGGGGCACCCTACGAGCAGTACTTC.

In its sample, this clonotype was seen many times. The chain recombines TRBV10-3 with TRBJ2-2, with 9 bases aligning to TRBD1. From germline, CDR1 is ENHRY and CDR2 SYGVKD. CDR3 length: 14 residues. The J segment lost 4 bases and the V segment lost 10 bases, leaving 7 bases of the junction unmatched. The CDR3 region is CATATGGLTGELFF. Written as DNA, the CDR3 is TGTGCCACCGCGACAGGGGGTCTCACCGGGGAGCTGTTTTTT.

This clonotype has a count of ten or more. This chain links TRBV28 with TRBJ2-7; D is unresolved. The CDR3 loop spans 13 amino acids. Per germline, CDR1 MDHEN and CDR2 SYDVKM. V was shortened by 5 bases and J by 4 bases, with 12 bases between the two germline ends. The DNA of the CDR3 is TGTGCCAGCAGTCCAAGCACCTATTACGAGCAGTACTTC. It translates to CASSPSTYYEQYF.

This clonotype was detected many times. V and J are TRBV20-1 and TRBJ2-7; TRBD1 matches 11 bases. Germline CDR1 reads DFQATT; CDR2 reads SNEGSKA (reference sequence). J lost 0 bases, V lost 3 bases, and 4 bases had no gene match. The CDR3 is 15 amino acids. The CDR3 here is CSASGTGGFSYEQYV. In DNA form, the CDR3 reads TGCAGTGCTAGCGGGACAGGGGGATTCTCCTACGAGCAGTACGTC.